Listed below are T cell receptor beta chains from one sample, sequenced in a study of shared clonotypes between healthy human individuals. The table came from immunoSEQ multiplex PCR; TCRdb's copy has only in-frame clones and leaves some out. The table has some 2 million clones, roughly 96% seen once. The sample taken for sequencing was naive CD4+ T cells sorted from blood. The source is a young man in good health. Each CDR3 is given with its conserved first and last residue. A D gene is named only where the DNA matches it firmly. The size of a clone is reported for some rows only, either as once, few or many, or as a class for expanded clones.

>TRBD2|TRBV19|.|TRBJ2-3
TGTGCCAGTAGTGCCTGGACTAGCGGTGGCACAGATACGCAGTATTTT
CASSAWTSGGTDTQYF
>.|TRBV27|.|TRBJ2-6
TGTGCCAGCAGTGAGGCGAGCTCTGGGGCCAACGTCCTGACTTTC
CASSEASSGANVLTF
>.|TRBV5-6|.|TRBJ2-7
TGTGCCAGCAGCATATACGGGGTAGCCCCTCTATGGGAGCAGTACTTC
CASSIYGVAPLWEQYF
>.|TRBV6-5|.|TRBJ2-7
TGTGCCAGCAGTTACGGGGGCCGCTACGAGCAGTACTTC
CASSYGGRYEQYF
>TRBD1|TRBV7-9|.|TRBJ2-5
TGTGCCAGCACGATAGGGGACAGGGATTCGGAGACCCAGTACTTC
CASTIGDRDSETQYF
>TRBD1|TRBV7-9|.|TRBJ1-6
TGTGCCAGCAGCTTGAGTCAGGGGGTAATTAATTCACCCCTCCACTTT
CASSLSQGVINSPLHF
>.|TRBV5-6|.|TRBJ1-2
TGTGCCAGCAGCTTAGCCCTAGGGGGCTACACCTTC
CASSLALGGYTF
>.|TRBV11-2|.|TRBJ2-7
TGTGCCAGCACCGACCCACAGGGGGGGCGCTACGAGCAGTACTTC
CASTDPQGGRYEQYF
>TRBD2|TRBV5-1|few|TRBJ2-5
TGCGCCAGCAGCTTGGGGACTAGCGGAAAAGAGACCCAGTACTTC
CASSLGTSGKETQYF
>TRBD1|TRBV7-2|.|TRBJ2-7
TGTGCCAGCAGCTTCGGGGCAGGGGGTCAATACGAGCAGTACTTC
CASSFGAGGQYEQYF
>.|TRBV7-2|.|TRBJ1-1
TGTGCCAGCAGCCCAGTTAGGGGCACTGAAGCTTTCTTT
CASSPVRGTEAFF
>.|TRBV9|once|TRBJ2-5
TGTGCCAGCAGCGTAGAGGGGCTTAGTAGAGAGACCCAGTACTTC
CASSVEGLSRETQYF
>TRBD1|TRBV28|.|TRBJ1-3
TGTGCCAGCAGCCCAGGGGGGGGCTCTGGAAACACCATATATTTT
CASSPGGGSGNTIYF
>.|TRBV14|.|TRBJ1-1
TGTGCCAGCAGCCCAGGCGGGACCACGAACACTGAAGCTTTCTTT
CASSPGGTTNTEAFF
>TRBD1|TRBV5-1|.|TRBJ2-5
TGCGCCAGCAGCTCGGACAGGAGAGAGACCCAGTACTTC
CASSSDRRETQYF
>.|TRBV4-3|.|TRBJ2-7
TGCGCCAGCAGCCAAAGATCAAGTGGATCCTACGAGCAGTACTTC
CASSQRSSGSYEQYF
>.|TRBV5-6|once|TRBJ1-6
TGTGCCAGCAGCTTGGGGCAGGGTGGCCTAAATTCACCCCTCCACTTT
CASSLGQGGLNSPLHF
>TRBD1|TRBV2|.|TRBJ2-7
TGTGCCACTGCCGGGACAGGGGGCCACGAGCAGTACTTC
CATAGTGGHEQYF
>TRBD1|TRBV7-6|.|TRBJ1-5
TGTGCCAGCAGCGGAGGACAGGGGGCAGGGCAGCCCCAGCATTTT
CASSGGQGAGQPQHF
>.|TRBV5-6|.|TRBJ2-3
TGTGCCAGCAGCTTGGTAAACAGCCTGGGGGATACGCAGTATTTT
CASSLVNSLGDTQYF
>TRBD1|TRBV5-1|.|TRBJ2-5
TGCGCCAGCAGCTTGGGCAGGGGGAAAGAGACCCAGTACTTC
CASSLGRGKETQYF
>.|TRBV11-3|.|TRBJ2-3
TGTGCCAGCAGCTTCGGGATCGGGGCTACGCAGTATTTT
CASSFGIGATQYF
>TRBD1|TRBV6-6|.|TRBJ1-5
TGTGCCAGCAGCAAAGGGACAGCCGATCAGCCCCAGCATTTT
CASSKGTADQPQHF